The rows below give T cell receptor beta chains drawn from one sample of a study of cytomegalovirus exposure and HLA in healthy donors. Data came from immunoSEQ multiplex PCR; TCRdb stores just in-frame clones and leaves some out. The sample lists more than 90,000 clones, about 76% occurring once. The material sequenced was PBMCs. The receptors stem from a man aged 40-55 years in good health and CMV-seropositive. Each CDR3 is given with its conserved first and last residue. The D gene is left open where the match is weak. Clone size is shown for a subset of rows, as once, few, many or a class of expanded clone.

abundance: NA
d_gene: TRBD2
v_gene: TRBV5-4
j_gene: TRBJ2-5
CDR3nt: TGTGCCAGCAGAGTTGGACTAGCAGGGGAGACCCAGTACTTC
CDR3aa: CASRVGLAGETQYF

abundance: NA
d_gene: NA
v_gene: TRBV5-1
j_gene: TRBJ2-1
CDR3nt: TGCGCCAGCAGCTTGAACTCGATCGGCAATGAGCAGTTCTTC
CDR3aa: CASSLNSIGNEQFF

abundance: NA
d_gene: TRBD1
v_gene: TRBV5-4
j_gene: TRBJ2-7
CDR3nt: TGTGCCAGCAGCTTGGTAGGGACAGGGGACTACGAGCAGTACTTC
CDR3aa: CASSLVGTGDYEQYF

abundance: once
d_gene: TRBD2
v_gene: TRBV6-6
j_gene: TRBJ2-1
CDR3nt: TGTGCCAGCGGACGGACTAGCGGAGACAATGAGCAGTTCTTC
CDR3aa: CASGRTSGDNEQFF

abundance: few
d_gene: TRBD2
v_gene: TRBV27
j_gene: TRBJ2-3
CDR3nt: TGTGCCAGCAGGACTTTAGCGGGGCCAATTGGGGAGGCGCAGTATTTT
CDR3aa: CASRTLAGPIGEAQYF

abundance: NA
d_gene: NA
v_gene: TRBV6-1
j_gene: TRBJ2-3
CDR3nt: TGTGCCAGCAGTGAAGCGGGGGGTAGGTCAGATACGCAGTATTTT
CDR3aa: CASSEAGGRSDTQYF

abundance: NA
d_gene: TRBD2
v_gene: TRBV29-1
j_gene: TRBJ2-2
CDR3nt: TGCAGCGTTCTTACTAGCGGGAGTTCTGGGGAGCTGTTTTTT
CDR3aa: CSVLTSGSSGELFF

abundance: NA
d_gene: NA
v_gene: TRBV9
j_gene: TRBJ2-5
CDR3nt: TGTGCCAGCAGCCCAGGAGGAGACTACCCAACGGAGACCCAGTACTTC
CDR3aa: CASSPGGDYPTETQYF

abundance: NA
d_gene: NA
v_gene: TRBV4-2
j_gene: TRBJ2-7
CDR3nt: TGTGCCAGCAGCCAAGGGGGAGTCGAGCAGTACTTC
CDR3aa: CASSQGGVEQYF

abundance: NA
d_gene: NA
v_gene: TRBV9
j_gene: TRBJ1-5
CDR3nt: TGTGCCAGCAGCACCAACCCCGGGCCAGGGAGCAATCAGCCCCAGCATTTT
CDR3aa: CASSTNPGPGSNQPQHF

abundance: few
d_gene: NA
v_gene: TRBV12-5
j_gene: TRBJ1-5
CDR3nt: TGTGCTAGTGCCTTGGGGGCAAGCAATCAGCCCCAGCATTTT
CDR3aa: CASALGASNQPQHF

abundance: NA
d_gene: NA
v_gene: TRBV14
j_gene: TRBJ2-5
CDR3nt: TGTGCCAGCAGCTACACCGGGACTTTCCAAGAGACCCAGTACTTC
CDR3aa: CASSYTGTFQETQYF

abundance: NA
d_gene: NA
v_gene: TRBV18
j_gene: TRBJ1-1
CDR3nt: TGTGCCAGCTCACCATGGGGGGTGGGGAACACTGAAGCTTTCTTT
CDR3aa: CASSPWGVGNTEAFF

abundance: NA
d_gene: TRBD1
v_gene: TRBV6-5
j_gene: TRBJ2-5
CDR3nt: TGTGCCAGCAGTTCAGGGGGTTACGAGACCCAGTACTTC
CDR3aa: CASSSGGYETQYF

abundance: NA
d_gene: NA
v_gene: TRBV29-1
j_gene: TRBJ2-7
CDR3nt: TGCAGCGTTGTCGGCGACAGGCTTTACGAGCAGTACTTC
CDR3aa: CSVVGDRLYEQYF

abundance: NA
d_gene: NA
v_gene: TRBV20-1
j_gene: TRBJ2-3
CDR3nt: TGCAGTGCTAGAAGGGGGGATACGCAGTATTTT
CDR3aa: CSARRGDTQYF

abundance: NA
d_gene: TRBD1
v_gene: TRBV2
j_gene: TRBJ2-7
CDR3nt: TGTGCCAGCAGGAGGACAGGGGCCAACTCCTACGAGCAGTACTTC
CDR3aa: CASRRTGANSYEQYF

abundance: NA
d_gene: NA
v_gene: TRBV5-1
j_gene: TRBJ2-7
CDR3nt: TGCGCCAGCAGCTTGTCCGGGGGCTACGAGCAGTACTTC
CDR3aa: CASSLSGGYEQYF

abundance: NA
d_gene: NA
v_gene: TRBV6-5
j_gene: TRBJ2-1
CDR3nt: TGTGCCAGCAGCCCGACAGGACCCAATGAGCAGTTCTTC
CDR3aa: CASSPTGPNEQFF

abundance: NA
d_gene: NA
v_gene: TRBV6-5
j_gene: TRBJ2-3
CDR3nt: TGTGCCAGCAGTTACAAGGCAGGGCTGTCCACAGATACGCAGTATTTT
CDR3aa: CASSYKAGLSTDTQYF

abundance: NA
d_gene: NA
v_gene: TRBV7-2
j_gene: TRBJ2-1
CDR3nt: TGTGCCAGCAGCCCCGGGACTGGCTACAATGAGCAGTTCTTC
CDR3aa: CASSPGTGYNEQFF

abundance: few
d_gene: TRBD2
v_gene: TRBV6-1
j_gene: TRBJ2-3
CDR3nt: TGTGCCAGCAGTTTTTACTCTAGCGGGACAGATACGCAGTATTTT
CDR3aa: CASSFYSSGTDTQYF

abundance: NA
d_gene: TRBD2
v_gene: TRBV7-9
j_gene: TRBJ2-3
CDR3nt: TGTTCCAGCAGCCGGCTCGGCGGGGGGGAACCCACAGATACGCAGTATTTT
CDR3aa: CSSSRLGGGEPTDTQYF

abundance: NA
d_gene: TRBD1
v_gene: TRBV6-5
j_gene: TRBJ1-1
CDR3nt: TGTGCCAGCAGTGCAGGGGGTTTGAACACTGAAGCTTTCTTT
CDR3aa: CASSAGGLNTEAFF